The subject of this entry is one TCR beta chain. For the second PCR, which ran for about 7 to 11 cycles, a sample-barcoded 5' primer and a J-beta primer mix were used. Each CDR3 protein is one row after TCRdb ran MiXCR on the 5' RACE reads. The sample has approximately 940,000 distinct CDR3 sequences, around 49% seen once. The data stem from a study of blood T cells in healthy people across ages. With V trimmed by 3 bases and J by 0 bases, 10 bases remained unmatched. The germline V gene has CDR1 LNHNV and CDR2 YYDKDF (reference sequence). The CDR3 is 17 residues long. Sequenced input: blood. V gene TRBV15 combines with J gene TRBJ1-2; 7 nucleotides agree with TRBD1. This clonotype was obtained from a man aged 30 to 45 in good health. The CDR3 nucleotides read TGTGCCACCAGCAGGTCGGACAGGAGCGCCTCTAACTATGGCTACACCTTC. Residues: CATSRSDRSASNYGYTF. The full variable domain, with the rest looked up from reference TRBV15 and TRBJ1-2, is DAMVIQNPRYQVTQFGKPVTLSCSQTLNHNVMYWYQQKSSQAPKLLFHYYDKDFNNEADTPDNFQSRRPNTSFCFLDIRSPGLGDTAMYLCATSRSDRSASNYGYTFGSGTRLTVV.